These 11 T cell receptor beta chains originate from one sample sequenced in a study of cytomegalovirus exposure and HLA in healthy donors. Data came from immunoSEQ multiplex PCR; TCRdb stores just in-frame clones and leaves some out. The sample includes some 140,000 clones, around 84% of them seen just once. Material for sequencing was PBMCs. Every receptor here comes from a human donor in good health.

The chain recombines TRBV6-6 with TRBJ2-1; 8 bases match TRBD1. Germline CDR1 is MNHNY and CDR2 is SVGAGI (reference sequence). The CDR3 extends over 12 amino acids. Trimming took 7 bases from V and 9 from J; bases not matched to a gene: 5. Written as DNA, the CDR3 is TGTGCCAGCAAGCAGGGGGCTACTGAGCAGTTCTTC. This gives the protein CASKQGATEQFF.

Only one count was recorded for this clone. The genes are TRBV14 and TRBJ2-1; TRBD2 might be the D (6 bases). Deletions cut 2 bases from V and 9 bases from J, with 23 bases between. This CDR3 spans 17 amino acids. CDR1 and CDR2 (germline): SGHDN, FVKESK. CDR3 sequence: CASSQFGGTVVSGEQFF. CDR3 DNA sequence: TGTGCCAGCAGCCAATTTGGGGGGACGGTCGTTTCGGGTGAGCAGTTCTTC.

This clone was found a few times. The chain has TRBV10-3 and TRBJ2-7; 8 bases are a match to TRBD2. V shed 2 bases and J 2 bases; nucleotides not matched to a gene: 8. This CDR3 region has 16 residues. Per germline, CDR1 ENHRY and CDR2 SYGVKD. The CDR3 nucleotides read TGTGCCATCAGTGAGAAAATAGCGGGGCGGACCTACGAGCAGTACTTC. It specifies CAISEKIAGRTYEQYF.

The chain joins TRBV7-2 to TRBJ1-5, with a tentative D call TRBD1 (6 bases). CDR1 and CDR2 (germline): SGHTA, FQGNSA. V lost 5 bases, J lost 3 bases, and 11 bases lay in between. The CDR3 consists of 14 residues. The CDR3 bases are TGTGCCAGCAGCACGGGACAAGTCAATCAGCCCCAGCATTTT. Residues: CASSTGQVNQPQHF.

The chain is built from TRBV11-1 and TRBJ1-2, with D perhaps TRBD1 (5 bases). V shed 4 bases and J shed 5 bases, with 11 bases lying between them. The CDR3 covers 13 residues. CDR1 is SGHAT, CDR2 FQDESV, per germline (reference sequence). In DNA form, the CDR3 reads TGTGCCAGCAGCTCAACTCGACAGTATGGCTACACCTTC. Its protein product is CASSSTRQYGYTF.

The V gene is TRBV2, the J gene TRBJ2-5, with D possibly being TRBD1 (7 bases). The CDR3 covers 17 residues. Trimming took off 6 bases at V and 7 bases at J, with 27 bases between the two ends. Per germline, CDR1 SNHLY and CDR2 FYNNEI. In DNA form, the CDR3 reads TGTGCCAGCAGCCCCTCGGGGGACAGATATATTTGGGGGACCCAGTACTTC. Translating it yields CASSPSGDRYIWGTQYF.

The chain links TRBV18 to TRBJ1-3; D ambiguous. The germline V and J ends were trimmed by 4 bases and 3 bases, with 7 bases remaining between them. The CDR3 consists of 13 residues. From germline, CDR1 is KGHSH and CDR2 LQKENI. The CDR3 is CASSRGDGNTIYF. The DNA of the CDR3 is TGTGCCAGCTCACGAGGAGATGGAAACACCATATATTTT.

This chain connects TRBV28 to TRBJ2-7; weak D call: TRBD1 (5 bases). Per the germline V gene, CDR1 is MDHEN and CDR2 is SYDVKM. This CDR3 comprises 14 residues. Trimming left V 11 bases short and J 3 bases short, with 20 bases between. The CDR3 region has the DNA TGTGCCTGGGGCCTCTCTCGTCGCCACTACGAGCAGTACTTC. As protein: CAWGLSRRHYEQYF.

The V and J genes are TRBV7-9 and TRBJ1-1; possibly TRBD1 for D (6 bases). The CDR3 runs to 14 residues. Per germline, CDR1 SEHNR and CDR2 FQNEAQ (reference sequence). The germline V and J ends were trimmed by 3 bases and 5 bases, with 13 bases remaining between them. The CDR3 bases are TGTGCCAGCAGCTTTTATACAGGGAGTACTGAAGCTTTCTTT. It specifies CASSFYTGSTEAFF.

The chain links TRBV9 to TRBJ1-2; 7 nucleotides match TRBD1. V trimming: 3 bases; J trimming: 2 bases; junction bases outside the gene matches: 4. This CDR3 has 14 residues. Germline loops: CDR1 SGDLS, CDR2 YYNGEE. This chain's CDR3 is CASSAGQNNYGYTF. The CDR3 DNA reads TGTGCCAGCAGCGCGGGACAGAACAACTATGGCTACACCTTC.

V and J are TRBV27 and TRBJ2-7; possibly TRBD2 for D (5 bases). This CDR3 is 14 amino acids long. The V gene lost 7 bases and the J gene lost 3 bases, with 16 bases spanning the gap. Per the germline V gene, CDR1 is MNHEY and CDR2 is SMNVEV (reference sequence). In DNA, the CDR3 is TGTGCCAGCAAAAGTAGAGGTCGGGGCTACGAGCAGTACTTC. Its translation: CASKSRGRGYEQYF.